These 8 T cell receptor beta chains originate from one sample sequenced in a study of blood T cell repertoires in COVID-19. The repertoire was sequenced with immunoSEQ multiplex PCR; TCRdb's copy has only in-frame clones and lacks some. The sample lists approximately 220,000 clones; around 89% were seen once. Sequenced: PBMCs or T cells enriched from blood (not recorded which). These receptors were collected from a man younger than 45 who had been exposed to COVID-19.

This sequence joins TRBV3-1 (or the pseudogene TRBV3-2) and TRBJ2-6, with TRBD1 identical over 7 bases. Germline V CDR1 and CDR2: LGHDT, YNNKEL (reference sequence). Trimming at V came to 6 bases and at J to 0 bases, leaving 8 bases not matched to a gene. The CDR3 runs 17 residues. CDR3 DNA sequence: TGTGCCAGCAGGACGAGGGGACAGAGCTCTGGGGCCAACGTCCTGACTTTC. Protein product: CASRTRGQSSGANVLTF.

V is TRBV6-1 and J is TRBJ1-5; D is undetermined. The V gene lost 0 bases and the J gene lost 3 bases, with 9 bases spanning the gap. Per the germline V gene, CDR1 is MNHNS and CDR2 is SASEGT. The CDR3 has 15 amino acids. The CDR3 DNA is TGTGCCAGCAGTGAAGCTGCACGCGTCAATCAGCCCCAGCATTTT. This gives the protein CASSEAARVNQPQHF.

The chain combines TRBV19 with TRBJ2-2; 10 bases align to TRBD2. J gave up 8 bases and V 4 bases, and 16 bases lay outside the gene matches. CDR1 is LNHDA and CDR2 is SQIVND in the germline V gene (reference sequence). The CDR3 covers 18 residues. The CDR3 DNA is TGTGCCAGTAGTACAAATAGCGGGGGGCGATTTGTTTCTGGGGAGCTGTTTTTT. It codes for CASSTNSGGRFVSGELFF.

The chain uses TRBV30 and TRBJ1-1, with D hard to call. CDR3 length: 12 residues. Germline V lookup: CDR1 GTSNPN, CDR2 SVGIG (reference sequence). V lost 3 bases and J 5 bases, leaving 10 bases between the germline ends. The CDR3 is CAWSRSETEAFF. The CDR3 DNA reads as TGTGCCTGGAGCCGTAGTGAGACTGAAGCTTTCTTT.

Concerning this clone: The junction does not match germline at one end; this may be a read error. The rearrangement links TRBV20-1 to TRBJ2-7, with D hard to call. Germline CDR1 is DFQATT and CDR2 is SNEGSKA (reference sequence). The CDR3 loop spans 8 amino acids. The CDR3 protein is CSAREHRF. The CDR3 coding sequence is TGCAGTGCTAGAGAACACCGCTTC.

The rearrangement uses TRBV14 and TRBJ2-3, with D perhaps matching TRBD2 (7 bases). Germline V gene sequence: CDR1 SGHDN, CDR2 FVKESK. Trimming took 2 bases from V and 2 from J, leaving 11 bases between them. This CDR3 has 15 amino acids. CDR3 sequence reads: CASSQRGGVTDTQYF. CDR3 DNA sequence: TGTGCCAGCAGCCAACGAGGGGGGGTCACAGATACGCAGTATTTT.

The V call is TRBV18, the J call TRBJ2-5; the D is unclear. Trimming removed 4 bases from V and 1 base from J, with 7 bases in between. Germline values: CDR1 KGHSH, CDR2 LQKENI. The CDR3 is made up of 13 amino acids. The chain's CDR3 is CASSLGSQETQYF. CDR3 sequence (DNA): TGTGCCAGCTCACTGGGCAGCCAAGAGACCCAGTACTTC.

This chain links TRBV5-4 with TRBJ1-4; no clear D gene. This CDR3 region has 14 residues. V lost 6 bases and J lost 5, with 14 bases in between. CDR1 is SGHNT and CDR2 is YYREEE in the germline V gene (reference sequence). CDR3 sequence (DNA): TGTGCCAGCACCGAGAACAGCAAAAATGAAAAACTGTTTTTT. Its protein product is CASTENSKNEKLFF.